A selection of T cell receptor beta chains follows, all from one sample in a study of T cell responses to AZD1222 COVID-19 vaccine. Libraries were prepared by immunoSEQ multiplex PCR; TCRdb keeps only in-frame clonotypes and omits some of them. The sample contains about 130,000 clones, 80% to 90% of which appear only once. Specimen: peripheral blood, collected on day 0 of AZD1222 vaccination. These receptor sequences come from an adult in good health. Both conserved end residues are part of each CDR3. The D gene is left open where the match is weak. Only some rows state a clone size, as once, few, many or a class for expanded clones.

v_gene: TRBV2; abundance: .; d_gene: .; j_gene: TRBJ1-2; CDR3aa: CASSENLGPYGYTF; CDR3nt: TGTGCCAGCAGTGAAAACCTAGGCCCCTATGGCTACACCTTC
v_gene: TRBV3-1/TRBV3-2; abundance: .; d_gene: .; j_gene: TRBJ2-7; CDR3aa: CASSQWQRSYEQYF; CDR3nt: TGTGCCAGCAGCCAATGGCAGCGCTCCTACGAGCAGTACTTC
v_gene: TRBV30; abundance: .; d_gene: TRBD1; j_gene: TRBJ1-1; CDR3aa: CAWSRDSNTEAFF; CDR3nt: TGTGCCTGGAGTAGGGACAGTAACACTGAAGCTTTCTTT
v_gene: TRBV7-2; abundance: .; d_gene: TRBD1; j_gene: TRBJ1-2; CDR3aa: CASSLGPGGRGYTF; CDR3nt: TGTGCCAGCAGCTTAGGACCAGGGGGCCGTGGCTACACCTTC
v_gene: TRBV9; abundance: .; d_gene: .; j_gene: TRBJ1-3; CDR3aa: CASSVGLSSGNTIYF; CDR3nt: TGTGCCAGCAGCGTAGGTCTGAGCTCTGGAAACACCATATATTTT
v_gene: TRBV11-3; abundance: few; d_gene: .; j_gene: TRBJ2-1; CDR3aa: CASSSHAGVGNEQFF; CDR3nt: TGTGCCAGCAGTAGTCACGCCGGAGTCGGGAATGAGCAGTTCTTC
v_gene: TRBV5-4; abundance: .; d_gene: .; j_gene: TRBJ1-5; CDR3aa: CASRGGPDQPQHF; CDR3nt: TGTGCCAGCAGGGGAGGGCCAGATCAGCCCCAGCATTTT
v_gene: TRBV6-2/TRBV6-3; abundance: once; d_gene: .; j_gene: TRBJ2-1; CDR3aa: CASSLLGDFYNEQFF; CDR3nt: TGTGCCAGCAGTCTACTAGGGGATTTCTACAATGAGCAGTTCTTC
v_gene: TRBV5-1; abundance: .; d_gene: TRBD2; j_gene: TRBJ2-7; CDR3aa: CASSFNRAAGGSSYEQYF; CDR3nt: TGCGCCAGCAGCTTTAATAGGGCAGCGGGAGGGAGCTCCTACGAGCAGTACTTC
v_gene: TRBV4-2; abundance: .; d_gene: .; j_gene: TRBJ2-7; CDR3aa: CASSQDWLDEQYF; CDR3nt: TGTGCCAGCAGCCAAGATTGGTTGGACGAGCAGTACTTC
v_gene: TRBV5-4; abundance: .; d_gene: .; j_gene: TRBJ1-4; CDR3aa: CASSSGQHEKLFF; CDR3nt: TGTGCCAGCAGCTCCGGTCAGCATGAAAAACTGTTTTTT
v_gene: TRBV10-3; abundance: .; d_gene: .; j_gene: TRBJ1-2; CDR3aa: CAISGQVGNYGYTF; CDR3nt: TGTGCCATCAGTGGACAGGTTGGGAACTATGGCTACACCTTC
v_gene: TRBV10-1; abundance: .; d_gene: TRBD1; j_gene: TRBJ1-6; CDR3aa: CASSPGQGRSPLHF; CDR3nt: TGCGCCAGCAGTCCGGGACAGGGAAGATCACCCCTCCACTTT
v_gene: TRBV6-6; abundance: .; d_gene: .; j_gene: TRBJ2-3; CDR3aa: CASSYSRPDTDTQYF; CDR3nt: TGTGCCAGCAGTTACTCGAGGCCCGACACAGATACGCAGTATTTT
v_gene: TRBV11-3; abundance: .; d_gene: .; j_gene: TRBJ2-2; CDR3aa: CASSLQGTGELFF; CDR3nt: TGTGCCAGCAGCTTGCAGGGTACCGGGGAGCTGTTTTTT
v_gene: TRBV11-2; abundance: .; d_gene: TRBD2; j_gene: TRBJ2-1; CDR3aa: CASSLGLAGGNEQFF; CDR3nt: TGTGCCAGCAGCTTAGGGCTAGCGGGAGGGAATGAGCAGTTCTTC
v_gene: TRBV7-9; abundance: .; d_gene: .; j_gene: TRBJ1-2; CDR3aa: CASSFLSGRVEVDYGYTF; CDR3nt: TGTGCCAGCAGCTTTCTCAGCGGCAGGGTAGAGGTGGACTATGGCTACACCTTC
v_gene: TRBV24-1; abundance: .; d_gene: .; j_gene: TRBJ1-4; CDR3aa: CATSDRGRRNEKLFF; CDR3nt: TGTGCCACCAGTGATAGGGGCAGACGTAATGAAAAACTGTTTTTT
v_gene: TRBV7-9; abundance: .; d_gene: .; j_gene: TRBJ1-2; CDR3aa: CASSLGTEHGYTF; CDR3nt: TGTGCCAGCAGCTTAGGAACAGAGCATGGCTACACCTTC
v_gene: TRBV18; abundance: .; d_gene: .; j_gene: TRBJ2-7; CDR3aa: CASSPGGTYEQYF; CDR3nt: TGTGCCAGCTCACCTGGGGGTACCTACGAGCAGTACTTC
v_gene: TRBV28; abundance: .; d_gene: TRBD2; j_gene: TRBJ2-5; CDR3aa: CASSLAAGVETQYF; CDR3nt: TGTGCCAGCAGTTTAGCGGCGGGAGTAGAGACCCAGTACTTC
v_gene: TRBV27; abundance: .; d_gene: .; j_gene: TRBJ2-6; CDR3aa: CASSLDRIGANVLTF; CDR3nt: TGTGCCAGCAGTTTAGACAGAATTGGGGCCAACGTCCTGACTTTC
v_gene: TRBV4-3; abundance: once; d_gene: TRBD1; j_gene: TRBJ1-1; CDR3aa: CASSQDLGTGEAFF; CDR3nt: TGCGCCAGCAGCCAAGATTTAGGGACAGGGGAAGCTTTCTTT
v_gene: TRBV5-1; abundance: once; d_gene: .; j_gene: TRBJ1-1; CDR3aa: CASSIRENTEAFF; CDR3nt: TGCGCCAGCAGCATCAGGGAGAACACTGAAGCTTTCTTT
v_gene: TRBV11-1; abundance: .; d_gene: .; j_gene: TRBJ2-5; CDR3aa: CASSSPQETQYF; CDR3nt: TGTGCCAGCAGCTCCCCCCAAGAGACCCAGTACTTC
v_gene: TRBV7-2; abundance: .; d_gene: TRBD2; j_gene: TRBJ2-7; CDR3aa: CASSLGGLADSYEQYF; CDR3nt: TGTGCCAGCAGCTTAGGGGGACTAGCGGACTCCTACGAGCAGTACTTC
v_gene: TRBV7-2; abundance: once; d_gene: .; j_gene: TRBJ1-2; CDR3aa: CASSLPTRVGYTF; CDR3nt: TGTGCCAGCAGCTTACCGACTCGAGTGGGCTACACCTTC
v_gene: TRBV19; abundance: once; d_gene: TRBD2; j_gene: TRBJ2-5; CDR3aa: CASSIDQGEGLGETQYF; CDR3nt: TGTGCCAGTAGTATAGATCAGGGTGAAGGACTAGGAGAGACCCAGTACTTC
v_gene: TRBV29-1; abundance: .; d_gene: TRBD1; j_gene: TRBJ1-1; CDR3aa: CSVTGTGGTNTEAFF; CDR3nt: TGCAGCGTAACCGGGACAGGGGGTACAAACACTGAAGCTTTCTTT
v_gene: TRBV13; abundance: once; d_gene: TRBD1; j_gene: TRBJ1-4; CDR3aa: CASSPGTGDEKLFF; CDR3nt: TGTGCCAGCAGCCCCGGGACAGGCGATGAAAAACTGTTTTTT
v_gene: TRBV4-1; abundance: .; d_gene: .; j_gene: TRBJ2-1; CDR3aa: CASSQAPAGAYNEQFF; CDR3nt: TGCGCCAGCAGCCAAGCCCCGGCAGGGGCCTACAATGAGCAGTTCTTC
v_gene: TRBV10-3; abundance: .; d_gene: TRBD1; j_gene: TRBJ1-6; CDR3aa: CAISELGQYSGINSPLHF; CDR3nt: TGTGCCATCAGTGAGCTGGGACAGTATTCCGGTATTAATTCACCCCTCCACTTT
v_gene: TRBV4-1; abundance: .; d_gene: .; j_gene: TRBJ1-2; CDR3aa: CASSQDPGIDGYTF; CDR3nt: TGCGCCAGCAGCCAAGATCCGGGAATTGATGGCTACACCTTC
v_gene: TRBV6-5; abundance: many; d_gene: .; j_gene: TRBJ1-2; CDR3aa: CASSYSRHGYGYTF; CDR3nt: TGTGCCAGCAGTTACTCGCGCCATGGCTATGGCTACACCTTC
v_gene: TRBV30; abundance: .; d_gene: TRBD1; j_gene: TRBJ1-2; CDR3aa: CAWTGGDYGYTF; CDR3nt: TGTGCCTGGACAGGGGGCGACTATGGCTACACCTTC
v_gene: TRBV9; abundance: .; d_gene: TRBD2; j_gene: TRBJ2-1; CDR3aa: CASSSPSGGDINEQFF; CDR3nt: TGTGCCAGCAGCTCACCTAGCGGGGGGGACATCAATGAGCAGTTCTTC
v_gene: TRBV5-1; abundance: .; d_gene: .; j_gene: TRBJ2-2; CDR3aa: CASSLALDRELFF; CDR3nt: TGCGCCAGCAGCTTGGCCTTGGACAGGGAGCTGTTTTTT
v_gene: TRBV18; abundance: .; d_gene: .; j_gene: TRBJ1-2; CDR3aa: CASSPDLEGDYGYTF; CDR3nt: TGTGCCAGCTCACCCGACCTGGAGGGGGACTATGGCTACACCTTC
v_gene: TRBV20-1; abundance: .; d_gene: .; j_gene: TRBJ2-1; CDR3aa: CSAMRDEQFF; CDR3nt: TGCAGTGCTATGAGGGATGAGCAGTTCTTC
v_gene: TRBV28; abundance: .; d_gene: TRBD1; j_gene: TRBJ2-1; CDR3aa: CASSLRTGVRNEQFF; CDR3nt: TGTGCCAGCAGTCTCCGGACAGGGGTTAGAAATGAGCAGTTCTTC
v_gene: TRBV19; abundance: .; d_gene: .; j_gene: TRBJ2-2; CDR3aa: CASSNYGTLNTGELFF; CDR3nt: TGTGCCAGTAGTAACTACGGGACGCTGAACACCGGGGAGCTGTTTTTT
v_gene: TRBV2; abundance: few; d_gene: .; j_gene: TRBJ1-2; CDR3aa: CASRTDQQRGYTF; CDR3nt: TGTGCCAGCCGGACCGACCAGCAAAGGGGCTACACCTTC
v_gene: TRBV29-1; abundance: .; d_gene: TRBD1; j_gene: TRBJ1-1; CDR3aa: CSARQGSNTEAFF; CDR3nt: TGCAGCGCTAGACAGGGCTCGAACACTGAAGCTTTCTTT
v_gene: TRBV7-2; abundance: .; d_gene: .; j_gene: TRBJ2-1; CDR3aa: CASSNRARGVGGDEQFF; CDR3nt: TGTGCCAGCAGCAATAGGGCACGGGGAGTTGGGGGTGATGAGCAGTTCTTC
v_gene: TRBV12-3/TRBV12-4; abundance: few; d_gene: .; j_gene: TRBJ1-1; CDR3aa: CASSSRQGTEAFF; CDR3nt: TGTGCCAGCAGTTCCCGCCAAGGCACTGAAGCTTTCTTT
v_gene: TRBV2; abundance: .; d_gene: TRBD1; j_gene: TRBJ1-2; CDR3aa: CASKWGGTEVYGYTF; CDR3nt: TGTGCCAGCAAGTGGGGGGGGACAGAAGTCTATGGCTACACCTTC
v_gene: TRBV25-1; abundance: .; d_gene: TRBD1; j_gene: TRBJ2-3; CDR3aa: CASTLQGPYTDTQYF; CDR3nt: TGTGCCAGCACCCTACAGGGGCCATACACAGATACGCAGTATTTT
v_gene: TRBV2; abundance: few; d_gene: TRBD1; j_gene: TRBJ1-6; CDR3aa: CASSYDREALHF; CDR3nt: TGTGCCAGCAGTTATGACAGGGAGGCCCTCCACTTT
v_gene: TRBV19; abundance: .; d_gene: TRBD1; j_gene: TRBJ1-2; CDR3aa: CASSFSTGVGGYTF; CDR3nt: TGTGCCAGTAGCTTTTCGACAGGGGTGGGCGGCTACACCTTC
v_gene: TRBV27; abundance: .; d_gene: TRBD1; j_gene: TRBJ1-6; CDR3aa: CASSPTRGNSPLHF; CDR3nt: TGTGCCAGCAGTCCCACCAGGGGGAATTCACCCCTCCACTTT